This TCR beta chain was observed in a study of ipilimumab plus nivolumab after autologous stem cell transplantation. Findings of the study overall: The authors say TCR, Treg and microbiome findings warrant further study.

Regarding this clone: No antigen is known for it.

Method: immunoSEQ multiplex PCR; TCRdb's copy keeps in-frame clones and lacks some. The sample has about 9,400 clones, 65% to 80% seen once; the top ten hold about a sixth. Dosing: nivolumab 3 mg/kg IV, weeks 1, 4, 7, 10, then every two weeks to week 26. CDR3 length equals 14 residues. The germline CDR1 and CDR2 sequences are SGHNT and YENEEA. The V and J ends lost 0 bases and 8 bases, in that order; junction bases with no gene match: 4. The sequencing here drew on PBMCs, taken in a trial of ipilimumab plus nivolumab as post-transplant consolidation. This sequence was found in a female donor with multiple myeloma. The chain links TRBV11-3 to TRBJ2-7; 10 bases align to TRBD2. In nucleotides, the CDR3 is TGTGCCAGCAGCTTAGATCCCACTAGCGGGAAGCAGTACTTC. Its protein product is CASSLDPTSGKQYF.